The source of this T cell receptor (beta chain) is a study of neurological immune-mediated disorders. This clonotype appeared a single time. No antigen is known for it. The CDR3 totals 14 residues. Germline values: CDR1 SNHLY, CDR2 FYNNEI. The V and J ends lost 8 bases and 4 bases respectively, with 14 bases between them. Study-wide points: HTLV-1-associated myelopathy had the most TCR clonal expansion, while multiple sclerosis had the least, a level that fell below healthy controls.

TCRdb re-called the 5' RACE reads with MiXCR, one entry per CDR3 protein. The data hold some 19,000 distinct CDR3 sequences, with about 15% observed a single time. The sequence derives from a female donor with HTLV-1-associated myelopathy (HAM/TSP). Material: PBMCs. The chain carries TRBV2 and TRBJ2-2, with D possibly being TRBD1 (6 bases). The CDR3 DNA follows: TGTGCCAGCGAGCGGTTAGGGGGCACCGGGGAGCTGTTTTTT. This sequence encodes CASERLGGTGELFF.